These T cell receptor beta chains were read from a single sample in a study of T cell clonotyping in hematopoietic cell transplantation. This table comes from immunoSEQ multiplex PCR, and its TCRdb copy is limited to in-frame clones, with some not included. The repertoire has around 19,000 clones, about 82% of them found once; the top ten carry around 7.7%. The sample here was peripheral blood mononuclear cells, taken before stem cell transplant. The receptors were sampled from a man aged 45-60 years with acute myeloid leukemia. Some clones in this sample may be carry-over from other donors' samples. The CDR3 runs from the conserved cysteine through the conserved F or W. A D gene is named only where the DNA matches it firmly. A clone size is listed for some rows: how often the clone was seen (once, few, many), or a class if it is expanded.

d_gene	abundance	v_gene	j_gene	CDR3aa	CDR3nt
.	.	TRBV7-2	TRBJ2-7	CASSSPSGTFTYEQYF	TGTGCCAGCAGCTCCCCATCCGGAACCTTTACCTACGAGCAGTACTTC
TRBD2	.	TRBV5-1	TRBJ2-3	CASSSGVLTDTQYF	TGCGCCAGCAGCAGCGGGGTTCTCACAGATACGCAGTATTTT
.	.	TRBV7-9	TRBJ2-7	CASSLWVGDTYEQYF	TGTGCCAGCAGCTTATGGGTAGGGGACACCTACGAGCAGTACTTC
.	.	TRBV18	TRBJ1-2	CASSPSRGGYTF	TGTGCCAGCTCACCTAGTAGGGGCGGCTACACCTTC
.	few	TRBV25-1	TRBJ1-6	CASSWDLANSPLHF	TGTGCCAGCAGTTGGGACCTGGCCAATTCACCCCTCCACTTT
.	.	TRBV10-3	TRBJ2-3	CAISESTGAGDTQYF	TGTGCCATCAGTGAGTCGACGGGGGCCGGAGATACGCAGTATTTT
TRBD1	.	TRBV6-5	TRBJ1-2	CASSLTGAGGYTF	TGTGCCAGCAGTTTAACAGGGGCAGGAGGCTACACCTTC
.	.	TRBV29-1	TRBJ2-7	CSVAGGGSYEQYF	TGCAGCGTTGCGGGGGGCGGATCGTACGAGCAGTACTTC
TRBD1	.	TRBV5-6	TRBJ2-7	CASSLPRGTGPYEQYF	TGTGCCAGCAGCTTGCCCCGGGGGACAGGCCCCTACGAGCAGTACTTC
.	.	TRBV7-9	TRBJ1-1	CASSQDTVNTEAFF	TGTGCCAGCAGCCAAGATACAGTGAACACTGAAGCTTTCTTT
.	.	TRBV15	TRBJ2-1	CATSRDHQQQQFF	TGTGCCACCAGCAGAGATCACCAGCAACAGCAGTTCTTC
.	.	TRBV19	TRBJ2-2	CAIRDSNTGELFF	TGTGCCATCAGGGACTCGAACACCGGGGAGCTGTTTTTT
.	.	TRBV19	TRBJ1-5	CASSHGPPQHF	TGTGCCAGTAGCCACGGTCCGCCCCAGCATTTT
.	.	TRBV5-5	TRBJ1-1	CASSPRGDLMNTEAFF	TGTGCCAGCAGTCCTCGGGGAGATCTTATGAACACTGAAGCTTTCTTT
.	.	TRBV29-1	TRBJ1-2	CSVGGDGYTF	TGCAGCGTTGGGGGCGATGGCTACACCTTC
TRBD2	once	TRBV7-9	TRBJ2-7	CASSLQRGAFSGEQYF	TGTGCCAGCAGCCTTCAGCGGGGGGCCTTCTCAGGAGAGCAGTACTTC
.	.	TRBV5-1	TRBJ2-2	CASSLDSYTGELFF	TGCGCCAGCAGCTTGGACAGTTACACCGGGGAGCTGTTTTTT
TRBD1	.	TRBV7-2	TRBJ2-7	CASSPGTVSYEQYF	TGTGCCAGCAGCCCGGGGACAGTCTCCTACGAGCAGTACTTC
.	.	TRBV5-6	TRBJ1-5	CASSLALGRGNQPQHF	TGTGCCAGCAGCTTGGCTTTGGGGAGGGGCAATCAGCCCCAGCATTTT
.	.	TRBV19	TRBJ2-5	CASKLTAAPETQYF	TGTGCCAGCAAATTGACAGCTGCCCCAGAGACCCAGTACTTC
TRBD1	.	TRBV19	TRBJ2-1	CASQTGVSYNEQFF	TGTGCCAGTCAGACAGGGGTCTCCTACAATGAGCAGTTCTTC
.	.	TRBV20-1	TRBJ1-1	CSARVQAFF	TGCAGTGCTAGAGTTCAAGCTTTCTTT
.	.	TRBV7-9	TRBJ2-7	CASSLEQGLTYEQYF	TGTGCCAGCAGCTTAGAACAGGGCTTAACCTACGAGCAGTACTTC
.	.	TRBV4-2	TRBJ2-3	CASSQWSSGSTDTQYF	TGTGCCAGCAGCCAATGGAGTAGCGGAAGCACAGATACGCAGTATTTT
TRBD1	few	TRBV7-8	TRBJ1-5	CASSRTWTGDSNQPQHF	TGTGCCAGCAGCCGAACCTGGACAGGCGATAGCAATCAGCCCCAGCATTTT
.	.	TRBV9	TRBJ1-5	CASSVEGDGNQPQHF	TGTGCCAGCAGCGTAGAAGGGGATGGCAATCAGCCCCAGCATTTT
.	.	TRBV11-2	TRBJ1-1	CASSRAGTYTEAFF	TGTGCCAGCAGTAGGGCAGGGACTTACACTGAAGCTTTCTTT
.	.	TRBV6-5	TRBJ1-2	CASSSLRREVNYGYTF	TGTGCCAGCAGTTCCCTTAGGAGGGAGGTGAACTATGGCTACACCTTC
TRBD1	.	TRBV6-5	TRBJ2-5	CASNYGTGGRETQYF	TGTGCCAGCAACTACGGGACAGGGGGCCGCGAGACCCAGTACTTC
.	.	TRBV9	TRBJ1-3	CASSLGSGNTIYF	TGTGCCAGCAGTCTGGGGAGTGGAAACACCATATATTTT
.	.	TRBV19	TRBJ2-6	CASSTPRSLSSGANVLTF	TGTGCCAGTAGTACCCCCAGAAGTTTGTCCTCTGGGGCCAACGTCCTGACTTTC
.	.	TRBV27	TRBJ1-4	CASREGVFSGKLFF	TGTGCCAGCAGGGAAGGGGTGTTTAGCGGAAAACTGTTTTTT
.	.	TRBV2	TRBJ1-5	CASSDLRNQPQHF	TGTGCCAGCAGTGATCTAAGGAACCAGCCCCAGCATTTT
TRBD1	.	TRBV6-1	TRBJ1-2	CASSGGQVFYGYTF	TGTGCCAGCAGTGGAGGACAGGTCTTCTATGGCTACACCTTC
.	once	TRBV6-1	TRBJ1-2	CASGGETRGRYGYTF	TGTGCCAGCGGGGGGGAGACACGGGGGAGGTATGGCTACACCTTC
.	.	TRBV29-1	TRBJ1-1	CSGGDGTNTEAFF	TGCAGCGGGGGGGACGGAACGAACACTGAAGCTTTCTTT
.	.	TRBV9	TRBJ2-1	CASSAWSGGRGNEQFF	TGTGCCAGCAGCGCATGGTCCGGGGGCCGTGGTAATGAGCAGTTCTTC
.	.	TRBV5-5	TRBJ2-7	CASRMQTGSSYEQYF	TGTGCCAGCAGGATGCAGACGGGCAGCTCCTACGAGCAGTACTTC
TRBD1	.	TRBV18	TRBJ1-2	CASSPVEDRDYGYTF	TGTGCCAGCTCCCCAGTGGAGGACAGGGACTATGGCTACACCTTC
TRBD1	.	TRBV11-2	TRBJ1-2	CASRDLGTGGADYGYTF	TGTGCCAGCAGGGATTTAGGGACAGGGGGCGCGGACTATGGCTACACCTTC
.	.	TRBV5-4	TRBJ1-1	CLAGLGTEAFF	TGTCTGGCGGGGTTGGGCACTGAAGCTTTCTTT
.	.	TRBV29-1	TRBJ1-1	CSVDPGMNTEAFF	TGCAGCGTTGACCCAGGGATGAACACTGAAGCTTTCTTT